These 21 T cell receptor beta chains were all obtained from the same sample, sequenced in a study of CD8+CD57+ T cells in acquired aplastic anemia. Genomic DNA, serving as template, underwent TCR beta VDJ and CDR3 profiling. Via MiXCR, TCRdb re-called the reads, giving one row per CDR3 protein. The sample yields 200,000 or so distinct CDR3 sequences, 50% to 75% seen once. Sequenced sample: sorted CD4+, CD8+, or CD8+CD57+ T cells (not recorded which) from PBMCs. Source of these receptors: a human donor with severe aplastic anemia or a healthy control (not recorded which).

The genes are TRBV7-9 and TRBJ1-1, with no clear D. Germline-derived CDR1 and CDR2 are SEHNR and FQNEAQ (reference sequence). The CDR3 length is 15 residues. Trimming pared 1 base from V and 0 bases from J, leaving 9 bases between. In nucleotides, the CDR3 is TGTGCCAGCAGCTTAGTTTCCGGGTTGAACACTGAAGCTTTCTTT. Its translation: CASSLVSGLNTEAFF.

This clonotype came up many times. The chain is built from TRBV5-8 and TRBJ1-2, with D uncertain. This CDR3 comprises 14 residues. Trimming took 0 bases from V and 4 from J, leaving 10 bases between them. Germline assignment: CDR1 SGHTS and CDR2 YDEGEE. CDR3 sequence (DNA): TGTGCCAGCAGCTTGGATATCTCTACCTATGGCTACACCTTC. Protein sequence: CASSLDISTYGYTF. The full variable domain, rest sourced from reference TRBV5-8 and TRBJ1-2, is EAGVTQSPTHLIKTRGQQATLRCSPISGHTSVYWYQQALGLGLQFLLWYDEGEERNRGNFPPRFSGRQFPNYSSELNVNALELEDSALYLCASSLDISTYGYTFGSGTRLTVV.

This clonotype was seen only a few times. The chain links TRBV20-1 to TRBJ1-2, with a possible D match to TRBD1 (6 bases). Germline V gene data show CDR1 as DFQATT and CDR2 as SNEGSKA (reference sequence). The CDR3 sequence is 10 residues long. Trimming took 5 bases from V and 6 from J, leaving 7 bases between them. The CDR3 DNA reads as TGCAGTGCTGAGGGGGATGGCTACACCTTC. Amino acids: CSAEGDGYTF.

V gene TRBV24-1 combines with J gene TRBJ2-2; 7 nucleotides line up with TRBD1. V shed 3 bases and J 0 bases; nucleotides not matched to a gene: 9. The CDR3 consists of 18 residues. In germline, CDR1 is KGHDR, CDR2 SFDVKD. The CDR3 loop reads CATSDKQTGPTNTGELFF. The CDR3 DNA follows: TGTGCCACCAGTGATAAACAGACAGGGCCTACGAACACCGGGGAGCTGTTTTTT.

As DNA, the CDR3 is TGTGCCAGCAGCCTAATTCCGACAGGGGATACGCAGTATTTT. Residues: CASSLIPTGDTQYF. The chain employs TRBV7-8 and TRBJ2-3; 7 bases map to TRBD1. The CDR3 sequence is 14 residues long. J was trimmed by 6 bases and V by 5 bases; bases with no gene match: 8. Germline V gene sequence: CDR1 SGHVS, CDR2 FQNEAQ.

About this clonotype: The junction does not match germline at one end; this may be a read error. The chain uses TRBV7-2 and TRBJ2-4; 7 bases line up with TRBD2. The CDR3 extends over 13 amino acids. Germline-derived CDR1 and CDR2 are SGHTA and FQGNSA. CDR3 DNA sequence: TGTGACAGCAGCTTGGGGGGGGAAAACATTCAGTACTTC. Translating gives CDSSLGGENIQYF.

J is TRBJ2-7 and V is TRBV7-9; 8 nucleotides agree with TRBD2. With V trimmed by 0 bases and J by 4 bases, 23 bases remained unmatched. This CDR3 is built from 21 residues. CDR1 is SEHNR, CDR2 FQNEAQ, per germline (reference sequence). CDR3 bases: TGTGCCAGCAGCTTAGCGAATGAGGAGATCCCATGGGGTAGCGGGGCGTACGAGCAGTACTTC. It codes for CASSLANEEIPWGSGAYEQYF.

The genes are TRBV10-1 and TRBJ2-2, with D perhaps TRBD2 (7 bases). CDR1 is WNHNN, CDR2 SYGVQD, per germline (reference sequence). V was cut by 4 bases and J by 3 bases, with 15 bases left in between. The CDR3 totals 16 residues. The CDR3 loop reads CASSATGGRDTGELFF. CDR3 coding DNA: TGCGCCAGCAGTGCTACGGGGGGCCGGGACACCGGGGAGCTGTTTTTT.

This chain connects TRBV29-1 to TRBJ2-7; TRBD1 aligns across 8 bases. The germline gives CDR1 SQVTM, CDR2 ANQGSEA. Trimming at V came to 8 bases and at J to 5 bases, leaving 14 bases not matched to a gene. The length of the CDR3 is 14 residues. The CDR3 is CSSLRTGRIHEQYF. CDR3 DNA sequence: TGCAGCAGTTTAAGGACAGGGAGGATCCACGAGCAGTACTTC.

The chain carries TRBV20-1 and TRBJ2-5; D may be TRBD2 (6 bases). The J call is in doubt because the DNA end fits TRBJ2-7 better. Germline loops: CDR1 DFQATT, CDR2 SNEGSKA (reference sequence). The CDR3 is made up of 14 amino acids. The chain's CDR3 is CSARKRDSYYEQYF. In nucleotides, the CDR3 is TGCAGTGCTAGAAAAAGGGACTCCTATTACGAGCAGTACTTC.

This clonotype was observed once. This chain links TRBV20-1 with TRBJ1-1, with unresolved D. The CDR3 covers 10 residues. Germline CDR1 is DFQATT and CDR2 is SNEGSKA (reference sequence). V gave up 1 base and J gave up 8 bases, with 5 bases separating them. This chain's CDR3 is CSARGTEAFF. The CDR3 DNA reads TGCAGTGCTAGAGGGACGGAAGCTTTCTTT.

CDR3 sequence (DNA): TGCGCCAGCAGCCAAGAGATTACAGGGGGCTTTAACTATGGCTACACCTTC. Amino acid sequence: CASSQEITGGFNYGYTF. The chain joins TRBV4-1 to TRBJ1-2, with 9 bases identical to TRBD1. The CDR3 extends over 17 amino acids. Germline V gene sequence: CDR1 MGHRA, CDR2 YSYEKL. With V trimmed by 0 bases and J by 1 base, 6 bases remained unmatched.

This clonotype was picked up a small number of times. The chain is built from TRBV20-1 and TRBJ1-6; D remains unclear. V was trimmed by 3 bases and J by 7 bases, leaving 7 bases between them. The CDR3 totals 12 residues. CDR1 DFQATT and CDR2 SNEGSKA come from the germline V gene (reference sequence). Here the CDR3 DNA reads TGCAGTGCTAGGGGAGCGAATTCACCCCTCCACTTT. This gives the protein CSARGANSPLHF.

The CDR3 here is CASSSPGQAEQYF. For the CDR3, the DNA is TGTGCCAGCAGCTCGCCGGGACAGGCGGAGCAGTACTTC. This chain links TRBV9 with TRBJ2-7; the match to TRBD1 covers 8 bases. Germline lookup yields CDR1 SGDLS and CDR2 YYNGEE. V gave up 4 bases and J gave up 7 bases; unmatched junction bases: 7. This CDR3 has 13 residues.

A note on this clonotype: This likely comes from a read error, as the CDR3 has no conserved phenylalanine or tryptophan at its end. V gene TRBV24-1 combines with J gene TRBJ1-2, with D uncertain. The V end was cut by 1 base, the J end by 4 bases, with 9 bases between. Per the germline V gene, CDR1 is KGHDR and CDR2 is SFDVKD. CDR3 length: 14 residues. CDR3 bases: TGTGCCACCAGTGATTTCGCCCTTTCCTATGGCTACACCCTC. It yields the protein CATSDFALSYGYTL.

This rearrangement joins TRBV24-1 to TRBJ1-4; D call uncertain. V was shortened by 7 bases and J by 8 bases, with 13 bases between the two germline ends. There are 13 residues in the CDR3. Germline assignment: CDR1 KGHDR and CDR2 SFDVKD. Written as DNA, the CDR3 is TGTGCCACCAGAGGCAGTCAGGAGGAAAAACTGTTTTTT. The encoded protein is CATRGSQEEKLFF.

This chain uses TRBV9 with TRBJ2-1; the match to TRBD2 covers 12 bases. Germline CDR1 and CDR2: SGDLS and YYNGEE. Trimming cost V 3 bases and J 7 bases; bases outside gene matches: 8. CDR3 length: 16 residues. CDR3 DNA sequence: TGTGCCAGCAGCGCAAGGACTAGCGGGATAGGGAATGAGCAGTTCTTC. Translated: CASSARTSGIGNEQFF.

The gene calls are TRBV20-1 and TRBJ2-5; 8 bases match TRBD1. Germline V gene lookup returns CDR1 DFQATT and CDR2 SNEGSKA (reference sequence). The CDR3 sequence is 14 residues long. The junction had 7 bases not matched to a gene; V was cut back by 5 bases and J by 2 bases. CDR3 nucleotides: TGCAGTGCTCTGACAGGGGTGGGGCAAGAGACCCAGTACTTC. Translation gives CSALTGVGQETQYF.

This rearrangement joins TRBV7-2 to TRBJ2-5, with D possibly TRBD1 on 5 matching bases. CDR1 is SGHTA, CDR2 FQGNSA, per germline. V was trimmed by 8 bases and J by 5 bases, leaving 15 bases between them. This CDR3 is built from 13 residues. The CDR3 spells CASGRGFKETQYF. The CDR3 DNA is TGTGCCAGCGGAAGGGGTTTTAAGGAGACCCAGTACTTC.

The chain recombines TRBV7-6 with TRBJ2-7; 10 bases agree with TRBD1. The CDR3 sequence is 15 residues long. The V segment lost 3 bases and the J segment 2 bases; nucleotides outside the gene matches: 4. Germline V gene data show CDR1 as SGHVS and CDR2 as FNYEAQ. The DNA for the CDR3 is TGTGCCAGCAGCTTTACCGGGACAGGGGCCTACGAGCAGTACTTC. Amino acid sequence: CASSFTGTGAYEQYF.

The rearrangement joins TRBV25-1 to TRBJ2-5; TRBD1 might be the D (5 bases). In germline, CDR1 is MGHDK, CDR2 SYGVNS. Deletions cut 1 base from V and 4 bases from J, with 16 bases between. CDR3 length equals 16 residues. The CDR3 bases are TGTGCCAGCAGTGAATCGATTCCGCGACAGAGAGAGACCCAGTACTTC. As protein: CASSESIPRQRETQYF.